The clone carrying this TCR beta chain has just one count. Germline CDR1 is MNHEY and CDR2 is SMNVEV (reference sequence). Germline trimming cut 7 bases from V and 6 bases from J; bases unmatched to any gene: 6. The CDR3 has 15 residues. The data stem from a study of blood T cell repertoires in COVID-19. Study details: Spain, Italy and the United States supplied samples that represented acute and convalescent COVID-19.

The method was immunoSEQ multiplex PCR; TCRdb's version includes in-frame clones alone and lacks a portion of them. The repertoire holds some 200,000 clones, with 87% as singletons. The sample taken for sequencing was peripheral blood. The V and J genes are TRBV27 and TRBJ2-1, with TRBD2 matching over 13 bases. The sequence was obtained from a man aged 55 to 70 with active or convalescent COVID-19. In DNA form, the CDR3 reads TGTGCCAGCAATTCGACTAGCGGGGGGCTCAATGAGCAGTTCTTC. Amino acids: CASNSTSGGLNEQFF.